The entry below gives a single T cell receptor (beta chain) sequence along with its context. Repertoires were generated with immunoSEQ multiplex PCR, while TCRdb's copy carries only in-frame clones and drops some. The table includes 100,000 to 150,000 clones, around 93% detected once. This specimen comes from a study of control samples from healthy donors and cancer patients. The length of the CDR3 is 15 residues. Germline V CDR1 and CDR2: MDHEN, SYDVKM. V gave up 7 bases and J gave up 1 base, with 14 bases separating them. The rearrangement uses TRBV28 and TRBJ1-3, with D perhaps TRBD1 (6 bases). This clonotype was sampled from a woman in her fifties or sixties in good health. Sequencing was carried out using blood. The CDR3 DNA sequence: TGTGCCAGCATAAGGGGGATAGCGTCTGGAAACACCATATATTTT. The encoded protein is CASIRGIASGNTIYF.